These 5 T cell receptor beta chains share one sample of origin, sequenced in a study of early T cells in non-severe SARS-CoV-2 infection. TCRdb called the 5' RACE reads again in MiXCR, with one record for every CDR3 protein. There are more than 85,000 distinct CDR3 sequences in the sample; approximately 17% occur only once, and 5.1% lies in the top ten. Sequenced here: whole blood, sampled at baseline. The receptors originated from an adult who was a healthcare worker with PCR-confirmed SARS-CoV-2 infection or an uninfected control (not recorded which).

The chain has TRBV20-1 and TRBJ2-7, with 8 bases fitting TRBD1. The V gene end was trimmed by 6 bases and the J gene end by 7 bases; junction bases not matched to a gene: 5. The germline V gene has CDR1 DFQATT and CDR2 SNEGSKA (reference sequence). The CDR3 length is 11 residues. The CDR3 region is CSAEDRGEQYF. Here the CDR3 DNA reads TGCAGTGCCGAAGACAGGGGAGAGCAGTACTTC.

This clonotype was seen a few times. This chain joins TRBV4-2 and TRBJ1-1, with 7 bases that match TRBD1. This CDR3 contains 17 residues. Germline V gene lookup returns CDR1 LGHNA and CDR2 YNFKEQ. The J segment lost 0 bases and the V segment lost 5 bases, leaving 12 bases of the junction unmatched. As DNA, the CDR3 is TGTGCCAGCAGCGTCCAAAGCAGGGGGGCTATGAACACTGAAGCTTTCTTT. This gives the protein CASSVQSRGAMNTEAFF.

V and J are TRBV7-2 and TRBJ2-1, with TRBD2 matching 7 bases. The CDR3 loop spans 15 amino acids. Trimming removed 5 bases from V and 5 bases from J; junction bases left unmatched: 9. Germline V lookup: CDR1 SGHTA, CDR2 FQGNSA. CDR3 nucleotide sequence: TGTGCCAGCAGCCCAAGCGAGCGGGGAAACAATGAGCAGTTCTTC. Translation: CASSPSERGNNEQFF.

The chain links TRBV12-3 or TRBV12-4 to TRBJ2-7; no firm D call. The length of the CDR3 is 14 residues. Deletions cut 2 bases from V and 7 bases from J, with 15 bases between. The CDR3, as DNA: TGTGCCAGCAGTTTAAGAGGCTCGGAGCCAGAGCAGTACTTC. This encodes CASSLRGSEPEQYF.

This clonotype showed up just a few times. This chain joins TRBV28 and TRBJ2-1, with D uncertain. The CDR3 runs 11 residues. The germline V gene has CDR1 MDHEN and CDR2 SYDVKM. Trimming stripped 6 bases from V and 9 bases from J, with 9 bases between. The CDR3, as DNA: TGTGCCAGCAGCTCCCTCCTTGAGCAGTTCTTC. Translated, it gives CASSSLLEQFF.